This entry lists 31 T cell receptor beta chains sequenced from one sample in a study of vaccination effects on CD4 cells after COVID-19 (dated by TCRdb to between 2022 and 2023). These receptors' targets are unknown. To identify antigen-specific CD4+ T cell clonotypes by their expansion, the ViraFEST assay first stimulated PBMC with viral peptide pools and then applied TCR sequencing. After 10 to 11 days of culture, CD4+ T cells were isolated with the EasySep CD4+ T cell isolation kit. Negative nucleocapsid antibody results before and after vaccination confirmed that the healthy vaccine recipients had no prior SARS-CoV-2 infection. The library was obtained by the immunoSEQ multiplex PCR assay. TCRdb limited this immuneACCESS table to in-frame rearrangements with V and J called. A share of clones is missing; checked studies link under half to unresolved V genes, and the rest is unexplained. The sample table records tens of thousands of clones; around 76% of these occur just once. The ten largest make up about 10% of the sample.

This specimen was CD4+ T cells from PBMCs cultured with SARS-CoV-2 spike peptides, taken before COVID-19 vaccination. The sample's cell subset or site label, decoded: SARS-CoV-2 spike overlapping peptide pool stimulation. These receptors all come from a human donor who received a COVID-19 vaccine.

The CDR3 here is CASSVRVTSTDTQYF. The CDR3 region has the DNA TGTGCCAGCAGTGTAAGGGTTACTAGCACAGATACGCAGTATTTT. V gene TRBV2 combines with J gene TRBJ2-3; D gene uncertain. Trimming pared 4 bases from V and 0 bases from J, leaving 11 bases between. CDR3 length equals 15 residues. Germline V gives CDR1 SNHLY, CDR2 FYNNEI.

V and J are TRBV5-5 and TRBJ2-7; the D gene is possibly TRBD2 (5 bases). V lost 3 bases and J 4 bases, leaving 14 bases between the germline ends. The CDR3 sequence is 14 residues long. The germline V gene has CDR1 SGHKS and CDR2 YYEKEE (reference sequence). CDR3 sequence reads: CASSSRTGFYEQYV. The CDR3 nucleotides read TGTGCCAGCAGCTCCCGGACGGGATTTTACGAGCAGTACGTC.

This rearrangement joins TRBV7-2 to TRBJ1-3; unclear D gene. The germline CDR1 and CDR2 sequences are SGHTA and FQGNSA. The CDR3 consists of 15 residues. V lost 4 bases, J lost 0 bases, and 10 bases lay in between. The CDR3, as DNA: TGTGCCAGCAGCTCCCAGGCTAGCTCTGGAAACACCATATATTTT. Residues: CASSSQASSGNTIYF. The full variable domain, with the rest looked up from reference TRBV7-2 and TRBJ1-3, is GAGVSQSPSNKVTEKGKDVELRCDPISGHTALYWYRQSLGQGLEFLIYFQGNSAPDKSGLPSDRFSAERTGGSVSTLTIQRTQQEDSAVYLCASSSQASSGNTIYFGEGSWLTVV.

V gene TRBV30 combines with J gene TRBJ2-5, with 9 positions matching TRBD1. Looked up from germline, CDR1 is GTSNPN and CDR2 is SVGIG (reference sequence). The CDR3 is 15 amino acids. V lost 2 bases and J lost 6; bases outside the gene matches: 10. The CDR3 DNA sequence: TGTGCCTGGAGTATCCCCGGGACAGGGAGGCAGACCCAGTACTTC. Translation gives CAWSIPGTGRQTQYF.

This chain joins TRBV7-9 and TRBJ1-3, with 8 bases matching TRBD1. Unmatched junction bases numbered 4, after V lost 8 bases and J lost 1 base. CDR3 length equals 14 residues. CDR1 SEHNR and CDR2 FQNEAQ come from the germline V gene (reference sequence). CDR3 in DNA: TGTGCCAGCGGGAGACAGGGGTCTGGAAACACCATATATTTT. Amino acid sequence: CASGRQGSGNTIYF.

The chain carries TRBV6-5 and TRBJ1-2; tentative D call: TRBD1 (5 bases). V was pared by 0 bases and J by 8 bases, with 16 bases between. This CDR3 is 15 amino acids long. The germline V gene has CDR1 MNHEY and CDR2 SVGAGI. The CDR3 protein is CASSYSNMGGRGYTF. In DNA, the CDR3 is TGTGCCAGCAGTTACTCGAACATGGGGGGACGAGGCTACACCTTC.

In this sample, this clone turned up a few times. The chain joins TRBV3-1 (or the pseudogene TRBV3-2) to TRBJ2-2, with 13 bases fitting TRBD2. The CDR3 has 18 amino acids. The V and J ends lost 0 bases and 4 bases, in that order; junction bases with no gene match: 5. Germline CDR1 LGHDT, CDR2 YNNKEL (reference sequence). As DNA, the CDR3 is TGTGCCAGCAGCCAAGATCGACTAGCGGGGGGTCCCACCGGGGAGCTGTTTTTT. Translating gives CASSQDRLAGGPTGELFF.

The gene calls are TRBV7-9 and TRBJ1-2; D ambiguous. The CDR3 runs 13 residues. Germline CDR1 SEHNR, CDR2 FQNEAQ (reference sequence). Trimming stripped 2 bases from V and 2 bases from J, with 6 bases between. The CDR3 DNA is TGTGCCAGCAGCTTATTTTCAAACTATGGCTACACCTTC. This sequence encodes CASSLFSNYGYTF.

This clone was recorded a few times. This chain joins TRBV30 and TRBJ1-1; D is unclear. The CDR3 extends over 14 amino acids. Trimming left V 3 bases short and J 3 bases short, with 14 bases between. Germline assignment: CDR1 GTSNPN and CDR2 SVGIG (reference sequence). CDR3 residues: CAWSQNRVYTEAFF. The CDR3, as DNA: TGTGCCTGGAGCCAAAATAGGGTTTACACTGAAGCTTTCTTT.

The chain joins TRBV7-3 to TRBJ2-3; 7 positions agree with TRBD1. There are 18 residues in the CDR3. Germline CDR1 and CDR2: SGHTA and FQGTGA. Trimming at V came to 0 bases and at J to 1 base, leaving 10 bases not matched to a gene. The CDR3 sequence: CASSLTSQGQSRTDTQYF. CDR3 nucleotides: TGTGCCAGCAGCTTAACTTCACAGGGACAGAGCCGCACAGATACGCAGTATTTT.

The table lists this clone with a count of one. V and J are TRBV19 and TRBJ1-3; D not resolved. The V end was cut by 5 bases, the J end by 2 bases, with 10 bases between. There are 14 residues in the CDR3. Germline CDR1 is LNHDA and CDR2 is SQIVND (reference sequence). The CDR3 region has the DNA TGTGCCAGTAGTGAACCTTACGCTGGAAACACCATATATTTT. Translated: CASSEPYAGNTIYF.

V is TRBV9 and J is TRBJ1-1; a possible D gene is TRBD1 (6 bases). This CDR3 contains 14 residues. CDR1 and CDR2 (germline): SGDLS, YYNGEE. V dropped 6 bases and J dropped 1 base, with 13 bases sitting between them. The CDR3 DNA is TGTGCCAGCACCCGAGGACAGCGGAACACTGAAGCTTTCTTT. It codes for CASTRGQRNTEAFF.

This chain links TRBV9 with TRBJ2-2, with a weak D call TRBD2 (6 bases). V shed 3 bases and J shed 0 bases, with 9 bases lying between them. Germline loops: CDR1 SGDLS, CDR2 YYNGEE. This CDR3 has 15 residues. The CDR3 loop reads CASSAGSSNTGELFF. CDR3 bases: TGTGCCAGCAGCGCCGGGAGCTCGAACACCGGGGAGCTGTTTTTT.

The chain recombines TRBV6-5 with TRBJ2-1; 7 bases align to TRBD2. The CDR3 spans 13 residues. V gave up 8 bases and J gave up 6 bases; unmatched junction bases: 7. Germline CDR1 reads MNHEY; CDR2 reads SVGAGI. The CDR3 DNA reads TGTGCCAGCGGGAGGGCGGGACTCAATGAGCAGTTCTTC. Protein sequence: CASGRAGLNEQFF.

This chain connects TRBV9 to TRBJ2-2; D remains unclear. There are 13 residues in the CDR3. Germline loops: CDR1 SGDLS, CDR2 YYNGEE. Trimming shortened V by 0 bases and J by 5 bases, and 5 bases separated the two germline ends. The CDR3, as DNA: TGTGCCAGCAGCGTAGACGTGACCGGGGAGCTGTTTTTT. Protein: CASSVDVTGELFF.

This chain links TRBV5-4 with TRBJ2-1, with a weak D call TRBD2 (5 bases). Trimming took off 3 bases at V and 7 bases at J, with 8 bases between the two ends. The CDR3 contains 12 residues. The germline V gene has CDR1 SGHNT and CDR2 YYREEE (reference sequence). The CDR3 nucleotides are TGTGCCAGCAGCTACGGGGATAATGAGCAGTTCTTC. Its translation is CASSYGDNEQFF.

CDR3 residues: CATSESGQGWDQPQHF. As DNA, the CDR3 is TGTGCCACCAGTGAATCCGGACAGGGGTGGGATCAGCCCCAGCATTTT. The V call is TRBV24-1, the J call TRBJ1-5, with 9 bases fitting TRBD1. V gave up 4 bases and J gave up 5 bases; unmatched junction bases: 8. Germline V gene lookup returns CDR1 KGHDR and CDR2 SFDVKD. The CDR3 totals 16 residues.

The chain has TRBV29-1 and TRBJ2-2, with D tentatively TRBD2 (6 bases). Germline V gene sequence: CDR1 SQVTM, CDR2 ANQGSEA. V shed 4 bases and J shed 2 bases, with 11 bases lying between them. There are 14 residues in the CDR3. For the CDR3, the DNA is TGCAGCGTTGTCGGGACTTTAAACACCGGGGAGCTGTTTTTT. Amino acids: CSVVGTLNTGELFF.

This clone occurred a few times. The J gene is TRBJ1-2, the V gene TRBV10-2; D gene uncertain. CDR1 is WSHSY, CDR2 SAAADI, per germline. V was clipped by 2 bases and J by 5 bases, with 6 bases between them. CDR3 length: 12 amino acids. CDR3 nucleotides: TGCGCCAGCAGTGAGGGCAGGTATGGCTACACCTTC. As protein: CASSEGRYGYTF.

This chain links TRBV5-1 with TRBJ2-1; D tentatively reads TRBD1 or TRBD2 (5 bases each). Between the trimmed V and J ends, which lost 5 bases and 2 bases, there was a span of 14 bases. Per the germline V gene, CDR1 is SGHRS and CDR2 is YFSETQ. The CDR3 is 15 residues long. The CDR3: CASRFRDLAYNEQFF. CDR3 bases: TGCGCCAGCAGATTCCGGGACCTGGCCTACAATGAGCAGTTCTTC.

The rearrangement links TRBV5-1 to TRBJ1-4, with D perhaps TRBD1 (5 bases). V was trimmed by 7 bases and J by 3 bases, leaving 16 bases between them. The CDR3 is made up of 15 amino acids. Germline V gene data show CDR1 as SGHRS and CDR2 as YFSETQ. The CDR3 DNA sequence: TGCGCCAGCTGCTCTATGGGGCAGCCTAATGAAAAACTGTTTTTT. Protein sequence: CASCSMGQPNEKLFF. The variable domain in full, with the rest retrieved from reference TRBV5-1 and TRBJ1-4, is KAGVTQTPRYLIKTRGQQVTLSCSPISGHRSVSWYQQTPGQGLQFLFEYFSETQRNKGNFPGRFSGRQFSNSRSEMNVSTLELGDSALYLCASCSMGQPNEKLFFGSGTQLSVL.

V gene TRBV9 combines with J gene TRBJ2-5; D might be TRBD1 or TRBD2, each matching 6 bases. Trimming left V 2 bases short and J 1 base short, with 21 bases between. CDR3 size: 18 residues. The germline gives CDR1 SGDLS, CDR2 YYNGEE. In DNA, the CDR3 is TGTGCCAGCAGCGTCCGGGACCCGAGGGGGGAAACCCAAGAGACCCAGTACTTC. Translated, it gives CASSVRDPRGETQETQYF.

V is TRBV4-3 and J is TRBJ2-3; 14 bases fit TRBD2. The CDR3 sequence is 20 residues long. V shed 4 bases, J shed 0 bases, and the junction held 12 bases outside the gene matches. Germline V lookup: CDR1 LGHNA, CDR2 YSLEER. CDR3 sequence: CASSPSRTSGGSSSTDTQYF. The CDR3 DNA reads TGCGCCAGCAGCCCTAGCAGGACTAGCGGGGGGTCGTCTAGCACAGATACGCAGTATTTT.

Only a few counts were recorded for this clone. CDR3 residues: CATSDPGVTYGYTF. The DNA of the CDR3 is TGTGCCACCAGTGACCCAGGGGTTACCTATGGCTACACCTTC. The chain uses TRBV24-1 and TRBJ1-2; D may be TRBD1 (6 bases). There are 14 residues in the CDR3. Germline CDR1 reads KGHDR; CDR2 reads SFDVKD. V lost 4 bases and J 4 bases, leaving 12 bases between the germline ends.

This chain connects TRBV5-1 to TRBJ2-1; maybe TRBD1 (6 bases). The CDR3 is made up of 14 amino acids. Per germline, CDR1 SGHRS and CDR2 YFSETQ. Trimming removed 4 bases at V and 5 bases at J, with 13 bases between. The DNA of the CDR3 is TGCGCCAGCAGCAAAGGGGGTCGGAACAATGAGCAGTTCTTC. Its translation is CASSKGGRNNEQFF.

This clone was seen a handful of times. V is TRBV19 and J is TRBJ2-3, with TRBD2 matching over 9 bases. V trimming: 8 bases; J trimming: 0 bases; junction bases outside the gene matches: 15. The CDR3 extends over 18 amino acids. Germline lookup yields CDR1 LNHDA and CDR2 SQIVND (reference sequence). Here the CDR3 DNA reads TGTGCCAGTCGAGCGGGGGGATACAATCCGAAAAGCACAGATACGCAGTATTTT. It is translated as CASRAGGYNPKSTDTQYF.

The V and J genes are TRBV5-1 and TRBJ1-6; the D gene is possibly TRBD1 (5 bases). Trimming stripped 4 bases from V and 8 bases from J, with 13 bases between. This CDR3 region has 14 residues. Looked up from germline, CDR1 is SGHRS and CDR2 is YFSETQ. CDR3 in amino acids: CASSPQDIHSPLHF. As DNA, the CDR3 is TGCGCCAGCAGCCCCCAGGACATTCATTCACCCCTCCACTTT.

This clone was recorded only once. The rearrangement links TRBV5-1 to TRBJ2-3; TRBD2 agrees at 12 bases. Germline assignment: CDR1 SGHRS and CDR2 YFSETQ. The CDR3 totals 16 residues. J was trimmed by 4 bases and V by 3 bases; bases with no gene match: 6. CDR3 protein: CASSSLAGGLADTQYF. CDR3 in DNA: TGCGCCAGCAGCTCGCTAGCGGGGGGGCTCGCAGATACGCAGTATTTT.

The chain links TRBV5-4 to TRBJ2-3, with 11 positions matching TRBD2. Germline V lookup: CDR1 SGHNT, CDR2 YYREEE (reference sequence). CDR3 length: 16 amino acids. The junction had 8 bases not matched to a gene; V was cut back by 4 bases and J by 4 bases. The CDR3 loop reads CASSLRLAGNSDTQYF. The CDR3 nucleotides are TGTGCCAGCAGCCTTAGACTAGCGGGGAACTCAGATACGCAGTATTTT.

This clone is a singleton in its sample. The V call is TRBV6-2 or TRBV6-3, the J call TRBJ2-2; TRBD1 might be the D (5 bases). The CDR3 has 14 amino acids. With 5 bases removed from V and 4 bases from J, the gap between germline ends came to 11 bases. Germline assignment: CDR1 MNHEY and CDR2 SVGEGT. The CDR3 spells CASSRQPGTGELFF. The DNA of the CDR3 is TGTGCCAGCAGTCGACAGCCAGGCACCGGGGAGCTGTTTTTT.

V and J are TRBV5-4 and TRBJ1-4, with 9 bases lining up with TRBD1. There are 16 residues in the CDR3. V trimming: 4 bases; J trimming: 8 bases; junction bases outside the gene matches: 12. CDR1 SGHNT and CDR2 YYREEE come from the germline V gene (reference sequence). The DNA of the CDR3 is TGTGCCAGCAGCGCCGGGACAGGGAAGGATGGCGAAAAACTGTTTTTT. This encodes CASSAGTGKDGEKLFF.